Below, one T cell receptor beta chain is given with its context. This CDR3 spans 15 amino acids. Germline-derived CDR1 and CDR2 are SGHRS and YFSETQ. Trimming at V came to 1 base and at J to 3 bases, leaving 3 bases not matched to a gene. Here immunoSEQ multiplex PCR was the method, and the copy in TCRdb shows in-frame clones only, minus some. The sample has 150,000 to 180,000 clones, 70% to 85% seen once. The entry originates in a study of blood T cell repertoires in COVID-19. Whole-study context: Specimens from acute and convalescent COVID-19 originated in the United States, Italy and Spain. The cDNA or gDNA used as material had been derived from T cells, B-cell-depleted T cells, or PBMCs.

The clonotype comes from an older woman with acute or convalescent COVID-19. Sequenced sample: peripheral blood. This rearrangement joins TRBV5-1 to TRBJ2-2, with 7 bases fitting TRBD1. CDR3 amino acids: CASSLWQGDTGELFF. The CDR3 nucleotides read TGCGCCAGCAGCTTGTGGCAGGGGGACACCGGGGAGCTGTTTTTT.